Sequencing of this T cell receptor beta chain was carried out in a study of blood T cell repertoires in COVID-19 (TCRdb year 2020). The study in broad terms: The collaborator samples originated in the United States, Italy and Spain and spanned the acute and convalescent phases of COVID-19. The repertoires were released in a freely available public database meant as a resource for research on the immune response to SARS-CoV-2. Where available, HLA class I and class II types were taken from metadata supplied by the sample provider and were not determined by assay-based typing. Samples came from the ongoing ImmuneRACE study (first 160 participants) plus 1,254 subjects from 6 global collaborators. Sample metadata almost always included a de-identified subject ID, COVID-19 status, age in years and sex. The prospective study material was composed of cDNA or gDNA derived from T cells, B-cell-depleted T cells, or PBMCs. The dataset comprised deeply sampled blood TCRbeta repertoires from subjects exposed to, actively infected with, or recovered from COVID-19. The investigation overall reported the following: The amount of clinical and demographic metadata varied by source and participant and was provided uncurated.

With respect to this clone: No antigen is known for it. No much larger clonotype is one base removed from it; base qualities were not supplied.

Whole blood was collected in K2EDTA tubes by collaborating institutions according to the institutions' own protocols. For TCRbeta analysis, collaborators shipped samples in one of three forms: frozen whole blood, isolated PBMCs, or DNA extracted from either of those sample types. Including cysteine and phenylalanine, the CDR3 has 12 amino acids. Left in the record is the CDR3 DNA by itself, 36 bases read in frame from the first base. Based on the germline V gene, the CDR1 and CDR2 sequences are SGHRS and YFSETQ. V is reduced by 5 bases and J by 7 bases, leaving a spacing of 10 bases between them. TCRbeta CDR3 regions were amplified from genomic DNA by means of the immunoSEQ Assay, a bias-controlled multiplex PCR. The authors' pipeline ran thus. Nucleated cell counts per sample were estimated from amplification of reference gene primers within the assay. Sequence reads were collapsed and filtered to measure the absolute abundance of every unique TCRbeta CDR3 rearrangement. For each sample, productive Simpson clonality was calculated as the square root of Simpson's diversity index across productive rearrangements. TCRdb's version of the immuneACCESS table is confined to in-frame rearrangements and falls short of the full clone set. An unresolved V gene accounts for under half of the shortfall where checked; the remainder is of unknown origin. V and J calls and clone size come straight from that table; D and trimming were deduced from the DNA. The sample table records about 190,000 clones; roughly four fifths of these occur just once. The leading ten clones occupy 4% to 6% of the sample.

Sequencing input: peripheral blood. The rearrangement joined TRBV5-1 to TRBJ2-4; too little of a D gene remains to name it. The TCR was taken from a woman between 65 and 79 years old with active or convalescent COVID-19. The bases read TGCGCCAGCAGTTTTGACTGGAACATTCAGTACTTC. This encodes CASSFDWNIQYF.